This is a list of T cell receptor beta chains from one sample in a study of blood T cell repertoires in COVID-19. Clones were read by immunoSEQ multiplex PCR, and TCRdb kept only the in-frame ones, dropping some. The table has tens of thousands of clones, 85% seen once. Source material: peripheral blood. All receptors come from a man older than 75 with acute or convalescent COVID-19. CDR3s include the opening cysteine and the closing phenylalanine or tryptophan. The D gene is left open where the match is weak. Clone size is given for some rows only: seen once, a few or many times, or a class if the clone is expanded.

>TRBD1|-|TRBV7-2|TRBJ2-1
TGTGCCAGCAGCTTGGACAGGGGGCAGTTCTTC
CASSLDRGQFF
>-|-|TRBV7-9|TRBJ1-4
TGTGCCAGCAGCCGAGTTGCGGCTGCAACTAATGAAAAACTGTTTTTT
CASSRVAAATNEKLFF
>-|-|TRBV5-6|TRBJ2-7
TGTGCCAGCAGCTTGGCCGTTGACTGGGCCTACGAGCAGTACTTC
CASSLAVDWAYEQYF
>-|-|TRBV28|TRBJ1-5
TGTGCCAGCAGTTCCCCTTCAAAATTTAGACCCCAGCATTTT
CASSSPSKFRPQHF
>TRBD2|-|TRBV6-2/TRBV6-3|TRBJ2-7
TGTGCCAGCAGTTACCAGGGACTAGCGGTCTACGAGCAGTACTTC
CASSYQGLAVYEQYF
>-|-|TRBV21-1|TRBJ1-5
TGTGCCAGCAGCAAAGGACAGTCTTGGGTCCAGCCCCAGCATTTT
CASSKGQSWVQPQHF
>-|-|TRBV30|TRBJ1-2
TGTGCCTGGAGTGTAAACGGCGGCTATGGCTACACCTTC
CAWSVNGGYGYTF
>TRBD2|-|TRBV19|TRBJ2-1
TGTGCCAGTAGTAGCTTGGCGGGAGCAAGGGAGCAGTTCTTC
CASSSLAGAREQFF
>-|-|TRBV19|TRBJ2-7
TGTGCCAGTAGCGTCGGACATCTCTACGAGCAGTACTTC
CASSVGHLYEQYF
>TRBD1|-|TRBV30|TRBJ2-5
TGTGCCTGGAGTGCTGGGACAGGGGGAGAGACCCAGTACTTC
CAWSAGTGGETQYF
>-|-|TRBV14|TRBJ1-5
TGTGCCAGCAGCCAAGCTGATACAAATCAGCCCCAGCATTTT
CASSQADTNQPQHF
>TRBD1|-|TRBV30|TRBJ1-6
TGTGCCTTGGAGGGGGGACAGACGCGGTTTTTTGGTTCACCCCTCCACTTT
CALEGGQTRFFGSPLHF
>TRBD2|-|TRBV25-1|TRBJ2-5
TGTGCCAGCAGTGGGGGGACTAGCGGCCTCCAAGAGACCCAGTACTTC
CASSGGTSGLQETQYF
>TRBD1|-|TRBV7-9|TRBJ1-1
TGTGCCAGCAGCTTGGGGGACAGGAACACTGAAGCTTTCTTT
CASSLGDRNTEAFF
>-|few|TRBV30|TRBJ1-1
TGTGCCCGGGCGCCACTGATCCGAGAGGACACTGAAGCTTTCTTT
CARAPLIREDTEAFF
>TRBD1|-|TRBV28|TRBJ1-1
TGTGCCAGCAGCCTGACAGGGGTGAACACTGAAGCTTTCTTT
CASSLTGVNTEAFF
>-|few|TRBV24-1|TRBJ2-7
TGTGCCACCAGGGGCCCCTACGAGCAGTACTTC
CATRGPYEQYF
>TRBD2|-|TRBV28|TRBJ2-3
TGTGCCAGCAGCTCCCCCCCGGGGGGGCCTGAGGCAGATACGCAGTATTTT
CASSSPPGGPEADTQYF
>TRBD2|-|TRBV19|TRBJ2-3
TGTGCCAGTACCTCACCTGCCGGGACTAGCAGTAGTAATACGCAGTATTTT
CASTSPAGTSSSNTQYF
>-|-|TRBV3-1/TRBV3-2|TRBJ2-7
TGTGCCAGCAGCCAAGTCAACGAGCAGTACTTC
CASSQVNEQYF
>TRBD1|-|TRBV2|TRBJ2-7
TGTGCCAGCAGTGGGCAGGACAGGGACCCCTACGAGCAGTACTTC
CASSGQDRDPYEQYF
>-|once|TRBV18|TRBJ2-1
TGTGCCAGCTCTCTTCAAGGACAGTACAATGAGCAGTTCTTC
CASSLQGQYNEQFF
>-|-|TRBV21-1|TRBJ2-7
TGTGCCAGCAGCACCTTTAGCGGGCCCGACGCCTACGAGCAGTACTTC
CASSTFSGPDAYEQYF
>-|-|TRBV21-1|TRBJ1-5
TGTGCCAGCAGCCCCGGGACTCCCGAGAAGGGTGGCAATCAGCCCCAGCATTTT
CASSPGTPEKGGNQPQHF
>-|-|TRBV6-2/TRBV6-3|TRBJ1-6
TGTGCCAGCAGTTACTTGAGGCCCTGGGAGAATTCACCCCTCCACTTT
CASSYLRPWENSPLHF
>TRBD2|once|TRBV7-2|TRBJ2-1
TGTGCCAGCAGCCTCGGACTAGCCAATGAGCAGTTCTTC
CASSLGLANEQFF
>-|-|TRBV7-2|TRBJ2-3
TGTGCCAGCAGCCCACCGGTAGATACGCAGTATTTT
CASSPPVDTQYF
>TRBD1|-|TRBV19|TRBJ1-1
TGTGCCAGTATCCCCCCTAGCAGGGGGCACACTGAAGCTTTCTTT
CASIPPSRGHTEAFF
>-|-|TRBV19|TRBJ2-4
TGTGCCAGTAGTGTAACAGGTGTCAAAAACATTCAGTACTTC
CASSVTGVKNIQYF
>TRBD2|-|TRBV30|TRBJ2-1
TGTGCCTGGAGTGTAGGAGCCCTGACTAGCGGGAGAGACAATGAGCAGTTCTTC
CAWSVGALTSGRDNEQFF
>TRBD2|-|TRBV9|TRBJ2-2
TGTGCCAGCAGGGAGGGACTAGCGGGAGCCGGGGAGCTGTTTTTT
CASREGLAGAGELFF
>-|few|TRBV29-1|TRBJ1-1
TGCAGCGTTGTCCGCCAGATGAACACTGAAGCTTTCTTT
CSVVRQMNTEAFF
>TRBD2|-|TRBV7-2|TRBJ2-5
TGTGCCAGCAGCTTACAAGCGGGAGTGGGGGAGACCCAGTACTTC
CASSLQAGVGETQYF
>TRBD2|-|TRBV3-1/TRBV3-2|TRBJ2-1
TGTGCCAGCAGCCAAGATACGAGCGGGAGGGCCAGGAGTGAGCAGTTCTTC
CASSQDTSGRARSEQFF
>TRBD1|-|TRBV5-4|TRBJ2-7
TGTGCCAGCAGCCTGGGTGGACTGACAGGGTCCCCCTACGAGCAGTACTTC
CASSLGGLTGSPYEQYF
>-|-|TRBV19|TRBJ2-1
TGTGCCAGTACCGTTACCGGGACACCCACGGGTGAGCAGTTCTTC
CASTVTGTPTGEQFF
>-|-|TRBV5-1|TRBJ2-3
TGCGCCAGCGAAATTGGAGCTAGCGATACCAGCACAGATACGCAGTATTTT
CASEIGASDTSTDTQYF